Listed below are T cell receptor beta chains from one sample, sequenced in a study of shared clonotypes between healthy human individuals. Some clones are missing from TCRdb's copy, which holds only in-frame ones; the method was immunoSEQ multiplex PCR. This table has hundreds of thousands of clones, around 96% appearing once. The material sequenced was naive CD8+ T cells sorted from blood. All receptors come from a woman under 40 in good health. Both conserved end residues are part of each CDR3. Each record gives: D gene, J gene, V gene, CDR3 length, clone size, CDR3 DNA, CDR3 protein. The D gene is left open where the match is weak. Rows may omit the clone size; those that give it use once, few, many or a size class.

.,TRBJ2-3,TRBV9,15,.,TGTGCCAGCAGCGTAGCTGGTGGGGAAGCAGATACGCAGTATTTT,CASSVAGGEADTQYF
TRBD2,TRBJ2-7,TRBV30,14,.,TGTGCCTGGAGCTGGGAAGCGGGAGGAAACGAGCAGTACTTC,CAWSWEAGGNEQYF
TRBD1,TRBJ1-5,TRBV19,16,.,TGTGCCAGTAGTATACCTCCGGGACAGGGACGACAGCCCCAGCATTTT,CASSIPPGQGRQPQHF
.,TRBJ1-3,TRBV30,12,.,TGTGCCTGGAGTGGAGATAGGGGCCACATATATTTT,CAWSGDRGHIYF
.,TRBJ2-1,TRBV20-1,11,once,TGCAGTGCTGATATTCACAATGAGCAGTTCTTC,CSADIHNEQFF
TRBD1,TRBJ1-1,TRBV28,17,.,TGTGCCAGCGGAATCCCGGAATTCGGGACAGGGGACACTGAAGCTTTCTTT,CASGIPEFGTGDTEAFF
.,TRBJ1-4,TRBV5-1,16,.,TGCGCCAGCAGCTTGTGGCACGACAGGTCTAATGAAAAACTGTTTTTT,CASSLWHDRSNEKLFF
TRBD2,TRBJ2-7,TRBV6-5,14,.,TGTGCCAGCAGTCAGGGACTAAACCCCTACGAGCAGTACTTC,CASSQGLNPYEQYF
TRBD2,TRBJ2-1,TRBV2,15,.,TGTGCCAGCAGCGGGCGGGGGGTAGCGGACAATGAGCAGTTCTTC,CASSGRGVADNEQFF
TRBD1,TRBJ1-1,TRBV2,16,.,TGTGCCAGCAGTTCTACTTCGGGACAGGGGAACACTGAAGCTTTCTTT,CASSSTSGQGNTEAFF
TRBD1,TRBJ2-7,TRBV5-6,15,.,TGTGCCAGCAGCGGCTCCGGGACAGGGGTTTACGAGCAGTACTTC,CASSGSGTGVYEQYF
TRBD1,TRBJ2-3,TRBV28,15,.,TGTGCCAGCGTGCGTTTGACAGGGATAACAGATACGCAGTATTTT,CASVRLTGITDTQYF
.,TRBJ1-2,TRBV5-6,14,.,TGTGCCAGCAGCAATGCGCTTACCCTGGAGGGCTACACCTTC,CASSNALTLEGYTF
.,TRBJ1-2,TRBV9,11,.,TGTGCCAGCAGCGCCTACCATGGCTACACCTTC,CASSAYHGYTF
.,TRBJ2-7,TRBV27,14,.,TGTGCCAGCAGTTTCCTAGAAAGCTCCTACGAGCAGTACTTC,CASSFLESSYEQYF
TRBD1,TRBJ1-4,TRBV27,14,.,TGTGCCAGCCGGGGGACAGGGGACGGTAAAAAACTGTTTTTT,CASRGTGDGKKLFF
.,TRBJ2-7,TRBV11-2,15,.,TGTGCCAGCAGCTTGGGAACGGGTAGCTCCTACGAGCAGTACTTC,CASSLGTGSSYEQYF
TRBD1,TRBJ2-5,TRBV7-9,15,.,TGTGCCAGCAGCGACTCCGGGACAGACGGGGAGACCCAGTACTTC,CASSDSGTDGETQYF
.,TRBJ2-1,TRBV27,15,.,TGTGCCAGCAGTTTTGGTTCGGCAGCATACAATGAGCAGTTCTTC,CASSFGSAAYNEQFF
.,TRBJ1-5,TRBV28,15,.,TGTGCCAGCAGTTTGAGGTCACATAGCAATCAGCCCCAGCATTTT,CASSLRSHSNQPQHF
.,TRBJ2-7,TRBV4-2,16,.,TGTGCCAGCAGCCCGAAACTCGGACGTGAGATGTTCGAGCAGTACTTC,CASSPKLGREMFEQYF
.,TRBJ1-5,TRBV5-1,13,.,TGCGCCAGCAGCTTGTGGGTAGATCAGCCCCAGCATTTT,CASSLWVDQPQHF
.,TRBJ2-7,TRBV2,14,once,TGTGCCAGCAGTGAATCCGTCAGAACCTACGAGCAGTACTTC,CASSESVRTYEQYF
TRBD2,TRBJ2-5,TRBV28,17,.,TGTGCCAGCAGTTTGGTCCCGGGACTAGCGGGCCAAGAGACCCAGTACTTC,CASSLVPGLAGQETQYF
.,TRBJ2-5,TRBV19,13,.,TGTGCCAGTAGTCCCAGGACAGAAGAGACCCAGTACTTC,CASSPRTEETQYF
TRBD2,TRBJ2-5,TRBV5-4,17,.,TGTGCCAGCAGCCGGAAGCGGGAGGGCCCATTAGGAGAGACCCAGTACTTC,CASSRKREGPLGETQYF
.,TRBJ2-7,TRBV5-5,17,.,TGTGCCAGCAGCTTGCTGGGACCCGTAACAATCTCCTACGAGCAGTACTTC,CASSLLGPVTISYEQYF
TRBD1,TRBJ1-4,TRBV19,14,.,TGTGCCAGTAGCCGTGACAGGGAAGGAGAAAAACTGTTTTTT,CASSRDREGEKLFF
.,TRBJ2-5,TRBV19,12,.,TGTGCCACCCTCGGGGCCATTGGGGCCCAGTACTTC,CATLGAIGAQYF
TRBD2,TRBJ2-7,TRBV6-1,15,.,TGTGCCAGCAGTGCGGGACTAGCGGACACCTACGAGCAGTACTTC,CASSAGLADTYEQYF
.,TRBJ2-1,TRBV29-1,10,.,TGCAGCGTTTGGGAATATGAGCAGTTCTTC,CSVWEYEQFF
TRBD2,TRBJ2-7,TRBV11-2,13,once,TGTGCCAGCAGCTTCGCGGGAGCTTTCGAGCAGTACTTC,CASSFAGAFEQYF
TRBD1,TRBJ1-1,TRBV28,16,once,TGTGCCAGCAGTCCGGGACAGGGGGTCCCGAACACTGAAGCTTTCTTT,CASSPGQGVPNTEAFF
.,TRBJ2-2,TRBV5-4,16,.,TGTGCCAGCAGCTTGGCTCGGCTCGGCAGTACCGGGGAGCTGTTTTTT,CASSLARLGSTGELFF
.,TRBJ1-4,TRBV27,15,.,TGTGCCAGCAGAATGTCCGGGGGTCTGGGTGAAAAACTGTTTTTT,CASRMSGGLGEKLFF
.,TRBJ2-7,TRBV27,16,.,TGTGCCAGCAGTTTATCGAGACAGCTCCCCTCCTACGAGCAGTACTTC,CASSLSRQLPSYEQYF
.,TRBJ1-5,TRBV19,15,.,TGTGCCAGTAGTATAGGTCAGGGGAGCAATCAGCCCCAGCATTTT,CASSIGQGSNQPQHF